This record concerns one T cell receptor beta chain sequence. The antigen is not known. A quantitative 5'-RACE method, one with molecular barcodes, was used to make TCR beta libraries. A single record per CDR3 protein comes from TCRdb applying MiXCR to the 5' RACE reads. The sample has under 250,000 distinct CDR3 sequences, roughly 32% seen once; the top ten hold roughly 4%. The data derive from a study of CD8 T cells in ankylosing spondylitis. Whole-study results and caveats: Prior literature has documented some motif variants in synovial fluid and blood from reactive arthritis. In ankylosing spondylitis patients, matched synovial fluid reportedly showed significant enrichment of disease-linked clones. Seemingly distinctive of ankylosing spondylitis blood was a TCR beta motif formed by eight highly homologous variants.

V was shortened by 3 bases and J by 0 bases, with 22 bases between the two germline ends. This CDR3 has 18 amino acids. Germline V CDR1 and CDR2: DFQATT, SNEGSKA (reference sequence). Sequenced material: blood, either unsorted or a sorted T cell fraction (not recorded which). The receptor was isolated from a male donor with ankylosing spondylitis or in good health (not recorded which). The genes are TRBV20-1 and TRBJ2-3, with D unclear. CDR3 sequence: CSASPGYEVTDSTDTQYF. CDR3 in DNA: TGCAGTGCTAGTCCCGGGTATGAGGTAACAGATAGCACAGATACGCAGTATTTT.